The 21 T cell receptor beta chains reported below all come from one sample, sequenced in a study of control samples from healthy donors and cancer patients (TCRdb year 2020). Library method: the immunoSEQ multiplex PCR assay. Entries here come from immuneACCESS through TCRdb and include only in-frame sequences with V and J called. Some clones fail to appear in such tables; in the studies checked, an unresolved V gene covers under half of the shortfall, and the cause of the remainder is unknown. In this sample the table shows about 150,000 clones, roughly 94% of which occur a single time. The ten largest clones take up around 1.3% of the sample. The sequenced sample was blood. The source is a woman aged 18-35 years in good health.

V is TRBV7-3 and J is TRBJ2-3, with TRBD2 matching 8 bases. Trimming removed 3 bases from V and 4 bases from J; junction bases left unmatched: 6. This CDR3 is 15 amino acids long. CDR1 SGHTA and CDR2 FQGTGA come from the germline V gene. The CDR3 DNA follows: TGTGCCAGCAGCTTCAACGGGGGGGCGGCAGATACGCAGTATTTT. It yields the protein CASSFNGGAADTQYF.

The count of this clone is one. This chain connects TRBV6-5 to TRBJ1-1; D remains ambiguous. Per the germline V gene, CDR1 is MNHEY and CDR2 is SVGAGI. There are 11 residues in the CDR3. Trimming took off 6 bases at V and 4 bases at J, with 6 bases between the two ends. The CDR3 nucleotides read TGTGCCAGCAGCGGCCCCACTGAAGCTTTCTTT. It specifies CASSGPTEAFF.

This chain's CDR3 is CASSLGTGRNYGYTF. In DNA form, the CDR3 reads TGTGCCAGCAGCTTGGGGACAGGGAGAAACTATGGCTACACCTTC. The chain uses TRBV5-4 and TRBJ1-2; 8 positions agree with TRBD1. This CDR3 is 15 amino acids long. CDR1 is SGHNT, CDR2 YYREEE, per germline (reference sequence). J lost 2 bases, V lost 0 bases, and 3 bases had no gene match.

This chain uses TRBV5-6 with TRBJ1-3, with D uncertain. CDR1 is SGHDT and CDR2 is YYEEEE in the germline V gene. Trimming pared 2 bases from V and 2 bases from J, leaving 8 bases between. The CDR3 extends over 14 amino acids. The CDR3 loop reads CASSFMSAGNTIYF. Written as DNA, the CDR3 is TGTGCCAGCAGCTTCATGTCCGCTGGAAACACCATATATTTT. The full variable domain, rest sourced from reference TRBV5-6 and TRBJ1-3, is DAGVTQSPTHLIKTRGQQVTLRCSPKSGHDTVSWYQQALGQGPQFIFQYYEEEERQRGNFPDRFSGHQFPNYSSELNVNALLLGDSALYLCASSFMSAGNTIYFGEGSWLTVV.

This clone was seen a single time. The chain has TRBV19 and TRBJ1-4, with 7 bases identical to TRBD1. CDR1 and CDR2 from the germline V gene are LNHDA and SQIVND (reference sequence). This CDR3 is built from 13 residues. After removal of 5 bases from V and 8 bases from J, the junction contained 5 bases not matched to a gene. The CDR3 DNA follows: TGTGCCAGTAGTCACAGGGGAGACGAAAAACTGTTTTTT. As protein: CASSHRGDEKLFF.

The V and J genes are TRBV5-1 and TRBJ1-4, with D unclear. Germline V gene sequence: CDR1 SGHRS, CDR2 YFSETQ. This CDR3 is 16 amino acids long. V dropped 1 base and J dropped 6 bases, with 16 bases sitting between them. The CDR3 here is CASSLSKDERHEKLFF. For the CDR3, the DNA is TGCGCCAGCAGCTTGTCAAAAGACGAGCGACATGAAAAACTGTTTTTT.

The CDR3 here is CASRSSLAGGPSDTQYF. The CDR3 DNA is TGTGCCAGCAGGTCCTCACTAGCGGGGGGGCCTTCAGATACGCAGTATTTT. V usage is TRBV2 and J usage is TRBJ2-3; 13 bases align to TRBD2. This CDR3 has 17 amino acids. Trimming removed 6 bases from V and 4 bases from J; junction bases left unmatched: 10. The germline V gene has CDR1 SNHLY and CDR2 FYNNEI.

This rearrangement joins TRBV27 to TRBJ2-5; 8 bases match TRBD1. The CDR3 runs 16 residues. Looked up from germline, CDR1 is MNHEY and CDR2 is SMNVEV (reference sequence). Trimming took 9 bases from V and 4 from J; bases not matched to a gene: 16. The CDR3 DNA sequence: TGTGCCAGTCCAAGTCCCGGACAGGGATGGGGAGAGACCCAGTACTTC. It is translated as CASPSPGQGWGETQYF.

The rearrangement links TRBV27 to TRBJ2-6; D uncertain. V dropped 2 bases and J dropped 0 bases, with 11 bases sitting between them. Germline CDR1 MNHEY, CDR2 SMNVEV (reference sequence). The CDR3 is 17 amino acids. DNA for the CDR3: TGTGCCAGCAGTTTAACCCTAGGCTACTCTGGGGCCAACGTCCTGACTTTC. It encodes CASSLTLGYSGANVLTF.

The V gene is TRBV21-1, the J gene TRBJ2-1; the D call of TRBD2 is as the table states it, not checked on the DNA. TRBV21-1 is recorded as a pseudogene. The CDR3 loop spans 12 amino acids. The CDR3 protein is CASSKGGGEQFF. The CDR3, as DNA: TGTGCCAGCAGCAAAGGGGGAGGTGAGCAGTTCTTC.

This chain links TRBV19 with TRBJ1-5; weak D call: TRBD1 (5 bases). The CDR3 runs 16 residues. Trimming left V 4 bases short and J 6 bases short, with 19 bases between. CDR1 is LNHDA, CDR2 SQIVND, per germline (reference sequence). In DNA, the CDR3 is TGTGCCAGTAGTACCCCCCTAAGGGTCGGGGGTCAGCCCCAGCATTTT. This sequence encodes CASSTPLRVGGQPQHF.

The rearrangement links TRBV7-9 to TRBJ1-6; 8 bases agree with TRBD1. CDR3 length: 15 residues. V was clipped by 3 bases and J by 9 bases; unmatched bases: 7. CDR1 is SEHNR, CDR2 FQNEAQ, per germline (reference sequence). The CDR3 sequence: CASSFDRGPGSPLHF. The CDR3 DNA follows: TGTGCCAGCAGCTTCGACAGGGGCCCGGGTTCACCCCTCCACTTT.

This clone was found once. This rearrangement joins TRBV19 to TRBJ2-7, with 7 bases identical to TRBD1. CDR1 and CDR2 from the germline V gene are LNHDA and SQIVND (reference sequence). V trimming: 3 bases; J trimming: 6 bases; junction bases outside the gene matches: 8. This CDR3 spans 14 amino acids. CDR3 nucleotides: TGTGCCAGTAGTATTGGAGGACAGGTTACCGAGCAGTACTTC. Translating gives CASSIGGQVTEQYF.

V and J are TRBV11-2 and TRBJ1-2; the match to TRBD1 covers 10 bases. CDR1 is SGHAT, CDR2 FQNNGV, per germline. The CDR3 sequence is 13 residues long. Germline trimming cut 8 bases from V and 7 bases from J; bases unmatched to any gene: 7. CDR3 nucleotides: TGTGCCAGCGGAGACAGGGGGCGCGGTGGCTACACCTTC. This sequence encodes CASGDRGRGGYTF.

This rearrangement joins TRBV28 to TRBJ2-7; D ambiguous. The germline gives CDR1 MDHEN, CDR2 SYDVKM. The CDR3 loop spans 11 amino acids. Trimming cost V 3 bases and J 3 bases, with 3 bases left between them. The chain's CDR3 is CASSFDYEQYF. Here the CDR3 DNA reads TGTGCCAGCAGTTTTGACTACGAGCAGTACTTC.

The chain combines TRBV7-2 with TRBJ2-7; D may correspond to TRBD1 or TRBD2 (5 bases each). Germline values: CDR1 SGHTA, CDR2 FQGNSA. V was trimmed by 5 bases and J by 1 base, leaving 12 bases between them. The CDR3 length is 14 residues. The CDR3, as DNA: TGTGCCAGCAGCCGGTACGGGGCATCCTACGAGCAGTACTTC. It is translated as CASSRYGASYEQYF.

This chain uses TRBV3-1 (or the pseudogene TRBV3-2) with TRBJ2-6; D gene ambiguous. Germline V gene sequence: CDR1 LGHDT, CDR2 YNNKEL (reference sequence). The CDR3 runs 16 residues. The V end lost 0 bases, the J end lost 0 bases, and 6 bases lay between the germline ends. CDR3 in amino acids: CASSQDGASGANVLTF. The CDR3 DNA follows: TGTGCCAGCAGCCAAGACGGCGCCTCTGGGGCCAACGTCCTGACTTTC.

The rearrangement links TRBV15 to TRBJ1-1; perhaps TRBD1 as D (5 bases). Germline V gives CDR1 LNHNV, CDR2 YYDKDF (reference sequence). V lost 2 bases and J lost 1, with 5 bases in between. The CDR3 totals 13 residues. CDR3: CATSRTGNTEAFF. Here the CDR3 DNA reads TGTGCCACCAGCAGAACAGGGAACACTGAAGCTTTCTTT. Full variable domain (missing parts from reference TRBV15 and TRBJ1-1): DAMVIQNPRYQVTQFGKPVTLSCSQTLNHNVMYWYQQKSSQAPKLLFHYYDKDFNNEADTPDNFQSRRPNTSFCFLDIRSPGLGDTAMYLCATSRTGNTEAFFGQGTRLTVV.

The V call is TRBV11-1, the J call TRBJ2-5, with D perhaps matching TRBD1 (5 bases). Germline assignment: CDR1 SGHAT and CDR2 FQDESV (reference sequence). Trimming took 6 bases from V and 5 from J, leaving 16 bases between them. The CDR3 loop spans 14 amino acids. The CDR3 region has the DNA TGTGCCAGCAGTCGGCCGGCGGCAGGGGAGACCCAGTACTTC. It specifies CASSRPAAGETQYF.

The chain uses TRBV6-2 or TRBV6-3 and TRBJ2-1; 9 bases are a match to TRBD1. Germline loops: CDR1 MNHEY, CDR2 SVGEGT. The CDR3 sequence is 15 residues long. V shed 4 bases and J 7 bases; nucleotides not matched to a gene: 8. The CDR3 loop is CASSSMRDRVNEQFF. DNA for the CDR3: TGTGCCAGCAGTTCAATGCGGGACAGGGTAAATGAGCAGTTCTTC.

The chain carries TRBV19 and TRBJ1-2; TRBD1 matches at 7 bases. Germline V gene data show CDR1 as LNHDA and CDR2 as SQIVND (reference sequence). The CDR3 spans 13 residues. The junction had 4 bases not matched to a gene; V was cut back by 5 bases and J by 4 bases. The CDR3 sequence: CASSPWDSYGYTF. The CDR3 nucleotides read TGTGCCAGTAGTCCCTGGGACAGCTATGGCTACACCTTC. The entire variable domain, with the rest obtained from reference TRBV19 and TRBJ1-2, is as follows: DGGITQSPKYLFRKEGQNVTLSCEQNLNHDAMYWYRQDPGQGLRLIYYSQIVNDFQKGDIAEGYSVSREKKESFPLTVTSAQKNPTAFYLCASSPWDSYGYTFGSGTRLTVV.